This entry features one T cell receptor beta chain sequence. Antigen: not known. The data were obtained in a study of shared clonotypes between healthy human individuals. Study-level results: All-four-donor shared clonotypes had higher generation probabilities than non-shared clonotypes did.

Only in-frame clones appear in the TCRdb table, and some are missing; sequencing was by immunoSEQ multiplex PCR. The sample holds 2 million to 3 million clones; 93% are singletons and the top ten take around 0.4%. Trimming at V came to 0 bases and at J to 0 bases, leaving 3 bases not matched to a gene. CDR1 and CDR2 from the germline V gene are SGHRS and YFSETQ. CDR3 length equals 17 residues. The V gene is TRBV5-1, the J gene TRBJ2-3, with 11 positions matching TRBD2. Sequenced sample: naive CD4+ T cells from PBMCs. Specified subset: CD45RA+ positively selected. The source is a young man in good health. Some clones in this sample may be carry-over from other donors' samples. The chain's CDR3 is CASSLVIAGGSTDTQYF. CDR3 bases: TGCGCCAGCAGCTTGGTAATAGCGGGAGGGAGCACAGATACGCAGTATTTT.